This T cell receptor beta chain appears in the sequencing data of a study of vaccination and CD4 T cells after COVID-19. As for the study in general: Recovered patients in the cohort numbered six men and four women, two of them Hispanic.

Treatment meaning: roughly 10-day PBMC culture with coronavirus spike peptide pools or control peptides (ViraFEST assay). This clonotype was seen a single time. Its target is not known. Sequence data for DNA of cultured CD4+ T cells were generated by the Oncomine TCR Beta short-read assay. MiXCR, run by TCRdb on the PCR reads, gives a single entry per CDR3 protein. The data contain some 20,000 distinct CDR3 sequences, about 56% of them seen just once; the ten biggest clones take up less than 8%. The germline CDR1 and CDR2 sequences are DFQATT and SNEGSKA (reference sequence). V shed 1 base and J 3 bases; nucleotides not matched to a gene: 6. There are 16 residues in the CDR3.

Sequenced: CD4+ T cells from blood, cultured in vitro. The chain combines TRBV20-1 with TRBJ2-5, with 12 bases aligning to TRBD2. The sequence came from a human donor who had recovered from COVID-19. The CDR3 spells CSARGGLAGGEETQYF. The CDR3 region has the DNA TGCAGTGCTAGAGGAGGGCTAGCGGGGGGGGAAGAGACCCAGTACTTC.